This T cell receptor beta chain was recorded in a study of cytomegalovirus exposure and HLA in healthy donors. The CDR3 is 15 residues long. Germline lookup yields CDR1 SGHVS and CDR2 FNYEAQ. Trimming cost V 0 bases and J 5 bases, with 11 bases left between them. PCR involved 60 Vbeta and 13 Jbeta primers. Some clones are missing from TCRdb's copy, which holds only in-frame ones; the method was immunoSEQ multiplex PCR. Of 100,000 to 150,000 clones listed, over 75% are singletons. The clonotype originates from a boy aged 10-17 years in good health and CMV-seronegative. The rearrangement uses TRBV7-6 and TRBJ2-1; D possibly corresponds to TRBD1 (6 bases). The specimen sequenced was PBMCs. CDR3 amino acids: CASSLAVQGNNEQFF. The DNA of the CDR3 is TGTGCCAGCAGCTTAGCGGTACAGGGTAACAATGAGCAGTTCTTC. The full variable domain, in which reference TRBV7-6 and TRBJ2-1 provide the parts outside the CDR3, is GAGVSQSPRYKVTKRGQDVALRCDPISGHVSLYWYRQALGQGPEFLTYFNYEAQQDKSGLPNDRFSAERPEGSISTLTIQRTEQRDSAMYRCASSLAVQGNNEQFFGPGTRLTVL.